This passage covers 15 T cell receptor beta chains from one sample sequenced in a study of cytomegalovirus exposure and HLA in healthy donors. PCR primers comprised 60 Vbeta and 13 Jbeta primers. Only in-frame clones appear in the TCRdb table, and some are missing; sequencing was by immunoSEQ multiplex PCR. The sample includes 100,000 or so clones, around 76% of them seen just once. Sequenced sample: PBMCs. All receptors derive from a middle-aged man in good health and CMV-seropositive.

The rearrangement joins TRBV11-2 to TRBJ1-5, with D possibly matching TRBD1 (6 bases). The ends were cut back, 4 bases at V and 3 bases at J, with 16 bases in the middle. The CDR3 totals 16 residues. Germline assignment: CDR1 SGHAT and CDR2 FQNNGV. In nucleotides, the CDR3 is TGTGCCAGCAGCTCCGGGACATCATCCCTCAATCAGCCCCAGCATTTT. Its protein product is CASSSGTSSLNQPQHF.

The chain couples TRBV25-1 to TRBJ2-6; D possibly corresponds to TRBD1 (5 bases). The CDR3 is 17 residues long. V lost 2 bases, J lost 15 bases, and 26 bases lay in between. Per germline, CDR1 MGHDK and CDR2 SYGVNS. This chain's CDR3 is CASSEVTGVSGANSLTF. The CDR3 DNA sequence: TGTGCCAGCAGTGAAGTCACCGGAGTATCTGGGGCCAACAGCCTGACTTTC.

This chain links TRBV7-3 with TRBJ2-2, with a possible D match to TRBD1 (6 bases). Germline V gene sequence: CDR1 SGHTA, CDR2 FQGTGA. This CDR3 region has 16 residues. The V and J ends lost 6 bases and 1 base respectively, with 15 bases between them. CDR3 loop: CASSSAEGQNTGELFF. For the CDR3, the DNA is TGTGCCAGCAGTTCAGCTGAGGGACAGAACACCGGGGAGCTGTTTTTT.

The V gene is TRBV9, the J gene TRBJ2-6; a weak D match, TRBD1 (6 bases). Between the trimmed V and J ends, which lost 4 bases and 5 bases, there was a span of 13 bases. The CDR3 has 15 residues. Germline loops: CDR1 SGDLS, CDR2 YYNGEE. DNA of the CDR3: TGTGCCAGCAGCAGAGGGGGTGCTAGGGCCAACGTCCTGACTTTC. Protein sequence: CASSRGGARANVLTF.

This chain connects TRBV2 to TRBJ1-1; tentatively, D is TRBD1 (5 bases). The CDR3 length is 13 residues. V was shortened by 4 bases and J by 1 base, with 7 bases between the two germline ends. CDR1 and CDR2 from the germline V gene are SNHLY and FYNNEI. The CDR3 reads CASSGGRNTEAFF. The CDR3 nucleotides are TGTGCCAGCAGTGGGGGCAGGAACACTGAAGCTTTCTTT.

This clone occurred a few times. Relative to the germline gene, one junction end is altered; a read error may explain this. The chain has TRBV18 and TRBJ2-6, with TRBD1 matching over 8 bases. Germline-derived CDR1 and CDR2 are KGHSH and LQKENI. The CDR3 is 17 amino acids. In DNA form, the CDR3 reads TGTGCCAGCTCACCACTACAGGGGGGACCTGGGGCCAACGGCCTGACTTTC. It specifies CASSPLQGGPGANGLTF. The full variable domain, in which reference TRBV18 and TRBJ2-6 provide the parts outside the CDR3, is NAGVMQNPRHLVRRRGQEARLRCSPMKGHSHVYWYRQLPEEGLKFMVYLQKENIIDESGMPKERFSAEFPKEGPSILRIQQVVRGDSAAYFCASSPLQGGPGANGLTFGAGSRLTVL.

The V call is TRBV5-5, the J call TRBJ2-7; D might be TRBD1 (6 bases). Trimming removed 4 bases at V and 0 bases at J, with 8 bases between. This CDR3 is built from 13 residues. The germline gives CDR1 SGHKS, CDR2 YYEKEE (reference sequence). The CDR3 region has the DNA TGTGCCAGCAGCCGACAGGCCTCCTACGAGCAGTACTTC. This codes for CASSRQASYEQYF.

The rearrangement links TRBV5-4 to TRBJ2-1, with 10 nucleotides matching TRBD1. V shed 4 bases, J shed 6 bases, and the junction held 7 bases outside the gene matches. The CDR3 covers 15 residues. Germline CDR1 reads SGHNT; CDR2 reads YYREEE (reference sequence). The CDR3 loop reads CASSPPGDRGNEQFF. For the CDR3, the DNA is TGTGCCAGCAGCCCCCCGGGGGACAGGGGCAATGAGCAGTTCTTC. Drawing the rest from reference TRBV5-4 and TRBJ2-1, the complete variable domain is ETGVTQSPTHLIKTRGQQVTLRCSSQSGHNTVSWYQQALGQGPQFIFQYYREEENGRGNFPPRFSGLQFPNYSSELNVNALELDDSALYLCASSPPGDRGNEQFFGPGTRLTVL.

This rearrangement joins TRBV7-2 to TRBJ1-3; D might be TRBD1 (5 bases). Germline CDR1 reads SGHTA; CDR2 reads FQGNSA. V was clipped by 6 bases and J by 4 bases, with 10 bases between them. This CDR3 comprises 13 residues. This CDR3 reads CASRQGFGNTIYF. The CDR3 nucleotides are TGTGCCAGCAGGCAGGGTTTCGGAAACACCATATATTTT.

This sequence joins TRBV7-8 and TRBJ1-5; D might be TRBD1 (5 bases). CDR1 SGHVS and CDR2 FQNEAQ come from the germline V gene. Between the trimmed V and J ends, which lost 6 bases and 6 bases, there was a span of 15 bases. This CDR3 is 14 amino acids long. The CDR3 DNA is TGTGCCAGCAGACTAAGGGGTTCGAGTCAGCCCCAGCATTTT. Translation gives CASRLRGSSQPQHF. Full variable domain (outside the CDR3, taken from reference TRBV7-8 and TRBJ1-5): GAGVSQSPRYKVAKRGQDVALRCDPISGHVSLFWYQQALGQGPEFLTYFQNEAQLDKSGLPSDRFFAERPEGSVSTLKIQRTQQEDSAVYLCASRLRGSSQPQHFGDGTRLSIL.

The J gene is TRBJ1-6, the V gene TRBV27, with TRBD1 as a possible D gene (6 bases). There are 16 residues in the CDR3. V lost 4 bases, J lost 0 bases, and 10 bases lay in between. CDR1 is MNHEY and CDR2 is SMNVEV in the germline V gene (reference sequence). DNA for the CDR3: TGTGCCAGCAGTTACAGGGTGGGCTCCTATAATTCACCCCTCCACTTT. Protein: CASSYRVGSYNSPLHF.

V is TRBV29-1 and J is TRBJ2-1, with 11 bases fitting TRBD2. From germline, CDR1 is SQVTM and CDR2 ANQGSEA. This CDR3 comprises 10 residues. Unmatched junction bases numbered 0, after V lost 4 bases and J lost 13 bases. The CDR3 bases are TGCAGCGTTGGACTAGCGGGACAGTTCTTC. Its translation: CSVGLAGQFF.

The chain uses TRBV5-6 and TRBJ2-1; 7 nucleotides line up with TRBD2. The germline gives CDR1 SGHDT, CDR2 YYEEEE. V was clipped by 0 bases and J by 5 bases; unmatched bases: 5. The CDR3 spans 15 residues. The CDR3 DNA reads as TGTGCCAGCAGCTTGGCCGGGCGGGGGAACAATGAGCAGTTCTTC. Its translation: CASSLAGRGNNEQFF.

The rearrangement uses TRBV11-3 and TRBJ1-2, with unresolved D. Germline values: CDR1 SGHNT, CDR2 YENEEA. V was pared by 5 bases and J by 5 bases, with 15 bases between. The CDR3 sequence is 14 residues long. CDR3 nucleotides: TGTGCCAGCAGCGAGGGTCCTGGGCCTTATGGCTACACCTTC. Translation: CASSEGPGPYGYTF.

The chain carries TRBV2 and TRBJ2-7; 11 bases match TRBD1. V lost 5 bases to trimming and J lost 3 bases; unmatched junction nucleotides: 6. The germline V gene encodes CDR1 SNHLY and CDR2 FYNNEI. The CDR3 is 15 residues long. CDR3 bases: TGTGCCAGCAGTACCCCCGGGACAGGGGGCTACGAGCAGTACTTC. It encodes CASSTPGTGGYEQYF.